A single sample gave rise to the 18 T cell receptor beta chains below, sequenced in a study of blood T cell repertoires in COVID-19 (dated by TCRdb to 2020 to 2021). Library prep was done by the immunoSEQ multiplex PCR assay. The immuneACCESS repertoire file appears here via TCRdb, limited to in-frame rearrangements. These files lack a portion of the clones; in checked studies, under half of the deficit traces to unresolved V genes, and the cause of the others is not known. Counted in this sample were 120,000 to 150,000 clones; roughly 90% of them appeared once. Under 3% of the sample lies in the top ten. The sample consisted of peripheral blood. The receptors were gathered from a human donor in a cohort sampled during active COVID-19.

In its sample, this clone was seen once. The genes are TRBV5-4 and TRBJ2-1; D gene unclear. There are 15 residues in the CDR3. V was trimmed by 4 bases and J by 1 base, leaving 12 bases between them. CDR1 SGHNT and CDR2 YYREEE come from the germline V gene (reference sequence). DNA for the CDR3: TGTGCCAGCAGCCCAGAGCAGGCGTCCTACAATGAGCAGTTCTTC. The encoded protein is CASSPEQASYNEQFF.

This clone was picked up one time. The V and J genes are TRBV27 and TRBJ2-2; weak D call: TRBD2 (7 bases). V was shortened by 2 bases and J by 5 bases, with 9 bases between the two germline ends. The CDR3 consists of 14 residues. Germline values: CDR1 MNHEY, CDR2 SMNVEV (reference sequence). CDR3 DNA: TGTGCCAGCAGTTTAGAGGGGGGGACCGGGGAGCTGTTTTTT. Protein product: CASSLEGGTGELFF.

The rearrangement uses TRBV9 and TRBJ2-1; TRBD1 might be the D (6 bases). V was pared by 0 bases and J by 2 bases, with 6 bases between. The CDR3 extends over 14 amino acids. The germline gives CDR1 SGDLS, CDR2 YYNGEE. DNA for the CDR3: TGTGCCAGCAGCGTAGGGACAGCCTACAATGAGCAGTTCTTC. This translates into CASSVGTAYNEQFF.

This clone came up once. The J gene is TRBJ2-1, the V gene TRBV7-8, with D hard to call. The germline V gene has CDR1 SGHVS and CDR2 FQNEAQ. CDR3 length: 12 amino acids. Trimming removed 3 bases at V and 8 bases at J, with 8 bases between. The DNA of the CDR3 is TGTGCCAGCAGCTTTGCGCGGCATGAGCAGTTCTTC. It specifies CASSFARHEQFF.

The chain is built from TRBV18 and TRBJ2-7; 9 nucleotides align to TRBD1. The CDR3 is 15 amino acids. Germline assignment: CDR1 KGHSH and CDR2 LQKENI. Trimming at V came to 4 bases and at J to 1 base, leaving 5 bases not matched to a gene. The CDR3 loop reads CASSQGTGPSYEQYF. CDR3 coding DNA: TGTGCCAGCTCACAAGGGACAGGGCCGTCCTACGAGCAGTACTTC.

The chain couples TRBV4-2 to TRBJ1-4; D not certain. V lost 1 base, J lost 1 base, and 10 bases lay in between. This CDR3 comprises 16 residues. Germline CDR1 LGHNA, CDR2 YNFKEQ. CDR3: CASSQARGQTNEKLFF. The CDR3 DNA reads as TGTGCCAGCAGCCAAGCTCGGGGTCAAACTAATGAAAAACTGTTTTTT.

V gene TRBV29-1 combines with J gene TRBJ1-5, with D possibly being TRBD1 (6 bases). CDR1 and CDR2 (germline): SQVTM, ANQGSEA. Trimming removed 4 bases at V and 4 bases at J, with 11 bases between. This CDR3 is built from 13 residues. The CDR3 DNA reads TGCAGCGTTGTGGACAGCTCAAATCAGCCCCAGCATTTT. Translation gives CSVVDSSNQPQHF.

The chain employs TRBV28 and TRBJ2-7; D gene unclear. Trimming stripped 2 bases from V and 7 bases from J, with 6 bases between. The length of the CDR3 is 11 residues. Germline CDR1 reads MDHEN; CDR2 reads SYDVKM. CDR3 nucleotides: TGTGCCAGCAGTTTAGCCCGGGAGCAGTACTTC. Residues: CASSLAREQYF.

The genes are TRBV6-6 and TRBJ2-4; TRBD2 might be the D (6 bases). The CDR3 loop spans 15 amino acids. CDR1 is MNHNY and CDR2 is SVGAGI in the germline V gene (reference sequence). V gave up 6 bases and J gave up 3 bases, with 15 bases separating them. CDR3 sequence: CASSDDGSLKNIQYF. CDR3 DNA sequence: TGTGCCAGCAGCGATGACGGGAGCCTCAAAAACATTCAGTACTTC.

The chain links TRBV5-1 to TRBJ2-7, with D possibly matching TRBD2 (6 bases). Per the germline V gene, CDR1 is SGHRS and CDR2 is YFSETQ. The V and J ends lost 4 bases and 6 bases respectively, with 17 bases between them. This CDR3 has 14 residues. CDR3 amino acids: CASSPGGQVGEQYF. As DNA, the CDR3 is TGCGCCAGCAGCCCTGGAGGGCAGGTCGGCGAGCAGTACTTC.

This chain joins TRBV29-1 and TRBJ2-4; 15 nucleotides line up with TRBD2. V trimming: 7 bases; J trimming: 0 bases; junction bases outside the gene matches: 7. CDR3 length: 17 residues. Germline CDR1 reads SQVTM; CDR2 reads ANQGSEA. CDR3 sequence (DNA): TGCAGCGACTGGACTAGCGGGGGGGCCGAAGCCAAAAACATTCAGTACTTC. Protein: CSDWTSGGAEAKNIQYF.

The chain combines TRBV19 with TRBJ1-2; 8 bases align to TRBD1. Germline assignment: CDR1 LNHDA and CDR2 SQIVND (reference sequence). This CDR3 region has 14 residues. V lost 4 bases to trimming and J lost 1 base; unmatched junction nucleotides: 2. The CDR3 protein is CASSTTGGNYGYTF. The CDR3 DNA sequence: TGTGCCAGTAGTACCACAGGGGGTAACTATGGCTACACCTTC. Full variable domain (missing parts from reference TRBV19 and TRBJ1-2): DGGITQSPKYLFRKEGQNVTLSCEQNLNHDAMYWYRQDPGQGLRLIYYSQIVNDFQKGDIAEGYSVSREKKESFPLTVTSAQKNPTAFYLCASSTTGGNYGYTFGSGTRLTVV.

The chain combines TRBV7-2 with TRBJ2-7, with a possible D match to TRBD1 (5 bases). The CDR3 spans 14 residues. Trimming took off 1 base at V and 1 base at J, with 8 bases between the two ends. Germline V lookup: CDR1 SGHTA, CDR2 FQGNSA. CDR3 sequence: CASSLGRQSYEQYF. The CDR3 nucleotides are TGTGCCAGCAGCTTAGGTCGACAGTCCTACGAGCAGTACTTC.

This chain uses TRBV3-1 (or the pseudogene TRBV3-2) with TRBJ2-6, with TRBD2 as a possible D gene (6 bases). CDR1 and CDR2 from the germline V gene are LGHDT and YNNKEL (reference sequence). V dropped 3 bases and J dropped 0 bases, with 9 bases sitting between them. CDR3 length: 16 amino acids. The CDR3 protein is CASSQGLTSGANVLTF. In DNA form, the CDR3 reads TGTGCCAGCAGCCAGGGACTGACCTCTGGGGCCAACGTCCTGACTTTC.

This clone has only a few counts. The CDR3 protein is CASSSFAAQGGNTIYF. The CDR3 DNA is TGTGCCAGCAGCTCCTTCGCCGCGCAGGGTGGAAACACCATATATTTT. This rearrangement joins TRBV7-2 to TRBJ1-3; D is perhaps TRBD1 (5 bases). Germline V gene lookup returns CDR1 SGHTA and CDR2 FQGNSA. The CDR3 runs 16 residues. Trimming stripped 4 bases from V and 3 bases from J, with 16 bases between.

This CDR3 reads CASSLLQGIKGETQYF. The CDR3 DNA sequence: TGTGCCAGCAGCTTACTACAGGGGATTAAGGGAGAGACCCAGTACTTC. This chain links TRBV7-2 with TRBJ2-5; 7 bases are shared with TRBD1. The CDR3 loop spans 16 amino acids. Germline V lookup: CDR1 SGHTA, CDR2 FQGNSA. The V gene end was trimmed by 2 bases and the J gene end by 4 bases; junction bases not matched to a gene: 10.

The V and J genes are TRBV7-9 and TRBJ1-5, with no clear D. From germline, CDR1 is SEHNR and CDR2 FQNEAQ (reference sequence). The ends were cut back, 4 bases at V and 5 bases at J, with 9 bases in the middle. The CDR3 extends over 13 amino acids. The CDR3 region has the DNA TGTGCCAGCAGCTGGGGAGGAGATCAGCCCCAGCATTTT. This codes for CASSWGGDQPQHF.

The chain has TRBV7-3 and TRBJ2-3; TRBD2 agrees at 8 bases. CDR1 and CDR2 from the germline V gene are SGHTA and FQGTGA. This CDR3 is built from 13 residues. Trimming cost V 4 bases and J 4 bases; bases outside gene matches: 1. Here the CDR3 reads CASSSTSADTQYF. The CDR3 DNA sequence: TGTGCCAGCAGCTCGACTAGCGCAGATACGCAGTATTTT.